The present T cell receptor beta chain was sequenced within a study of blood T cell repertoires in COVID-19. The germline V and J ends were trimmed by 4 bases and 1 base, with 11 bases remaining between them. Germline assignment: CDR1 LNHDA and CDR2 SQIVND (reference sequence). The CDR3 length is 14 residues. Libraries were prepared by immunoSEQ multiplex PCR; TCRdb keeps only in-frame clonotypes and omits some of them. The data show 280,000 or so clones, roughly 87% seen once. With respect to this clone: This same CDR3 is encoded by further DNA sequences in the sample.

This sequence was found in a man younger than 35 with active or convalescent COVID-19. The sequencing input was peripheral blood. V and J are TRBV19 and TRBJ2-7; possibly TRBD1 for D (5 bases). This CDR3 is CASSSRTNSYEQYF. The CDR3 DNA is TGTGCCAGTAGTAGTAGGACAAATTCCTACGAGCAGTACTTC.